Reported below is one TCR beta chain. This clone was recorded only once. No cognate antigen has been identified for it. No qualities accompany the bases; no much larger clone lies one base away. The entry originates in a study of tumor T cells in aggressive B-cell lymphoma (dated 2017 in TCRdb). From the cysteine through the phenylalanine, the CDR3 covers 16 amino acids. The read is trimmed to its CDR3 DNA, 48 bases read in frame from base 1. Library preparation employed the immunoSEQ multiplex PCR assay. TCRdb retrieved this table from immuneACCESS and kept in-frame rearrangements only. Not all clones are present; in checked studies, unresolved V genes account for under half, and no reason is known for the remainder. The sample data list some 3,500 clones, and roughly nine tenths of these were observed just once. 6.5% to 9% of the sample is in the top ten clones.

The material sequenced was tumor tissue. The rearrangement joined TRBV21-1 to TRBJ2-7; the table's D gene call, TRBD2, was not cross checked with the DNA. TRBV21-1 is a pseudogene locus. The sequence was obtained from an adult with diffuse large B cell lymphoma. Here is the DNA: TGTGCCAGCAGCAAAGCTCGGGACTGCCATCGGGGCGAGCAGTACTTC. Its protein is CASSKARDCHRGEQYF.